These 32 T cell receptor beta chains share one sample of origin, sequenced in a study of cytomegalovirus exposure and HLA in healthy donors. Data came from immunoSEQ multiplex PCR; TCRdb stores just in-frame clones and leaves some out. In the table there are a few hundred thousand clones, approximately 86% of which are singletons. The sequenced sample consisted of PBMCs. These receptors originate from a woman under 30 in good health and CMV-seronegative.

V gene TRBV11-3 combines with J gene TRBJ2-1, with TRBD2 as a possible D gene (5 bases). The germline gives CDR1 SGHNT, CDR2 YENEEA. The CDR3 is 18 residues long. The germline V and J ends were trimmed by 1 base and 4 bases, with 20 bases remaining between them. The CDR3 DNA reads as TGTGCCAGCAGCTTAGGATTTGACTATGCTACTGGGTACAATGAGCAGTTCTTC. Protein product: CASSLGFDYATGYNEQFF.

This chain joins TRBV4-2 and TRBJ2-1; D is unresolved. Trimming pared 0 bases from V and 8 bases from J, leaving 8 bases between. Germline V gives CDR1 LGHNA, CDR2 YNFKEQ. The CDR3 is 13 amino acids. The CDR3 reads CASSQELLDEQFF. CDR3 coding DNA: TGTGCCAGCAGCCAAGAACTCTTGGATGAGCAGTTCTTC.

The chain carries TRBV25-1 and TRBJ1-2; D is possibly TRBD1 (6 bases). CDR3 length: 14 residues. Germline CDR1 MGHDK, CDR2 SYGVNS. Trimming removed 1 base from V and 7 bases from J, with 13 bases in between. The DNA for the CDR3 is TGTGCCAGCAGTGAATGGGCGGGGGCTGTTGGCTACACCTTC. It is translated as CASSEWAGAVGYTF.

The chain employs TRBV14 and TRBJ2-1; TRBD2 matches 7 bases. CDR1 and CDR2 (germline): SGHDN, FVKESK. The CDR3 sequence is 15 residues long. V was clipped by 3 bases and J by 4 bases; unmatched bases: 6. For the CDR3, the DNA is TGTGCCAGCAGCCAGGCAGCGGGGTCGTACAATGAGCAGTTCTTC. This gives the protein CASSQAAGSYNEQFF.

The chain couples TRBV14 to TRBJ1-5, with 7 positions matching TRBD1. Trimming at V came to 4 bases and at J to 1 base, leaving 1 base not matched to a gene. The CDR3 contains 14 residues. Germline values: CDR1 SGHDN, CDR2 FVKESK. CDR3 bases: TGTGCCAGCAGCCGGGACAGCAGCAATCAGCCCCAGCATTTT. Translated: CASSRDSSNQPQHF.

The rearrangement links TRBV6-5 to TRBJ1-5; 8 bases line up with TRBD1. The CDR3 loop spans 15 amino acids. Losses at the gene ends were 6 bases for V and 1 base for J; bases not matched to a gene: 5. In germline, CDR1 is MNHEY, CDR2 SVGAGI. CDR3 protein: CASSLTGGSNQPQHF. The CDR3 DNA follows: TGTGCCAGCAGCCTCACAGGGGGGAGCAATCAGCCCCAGCATTTT.

The chain recombines TRBV5-4 with TRBJ1-6; D uncertain. This CDR3 is 12 amino acids long. In germline, CDR1 is SGHNT, CDR2 YYREEE (reference sequence). Between the trimmed V and J ends, which lost 2 bases and 13 bases, there was a span of 10 bases. CDR3 sequence: CASSFGSAPLHF. CDR3 coding DNA: TGTGCCAGCAGCTTCGGGAGTGCGCCCCTCCACTTT.

The V call is TRBV2, the J call TRBJ1-6; D is undetermined. CDR1 and CDR2 from the germline V gene are SNHLY and FYNNEI. Trimming left V 8 bases short and J 4 bases short, with 15 bases between. The CDR3 is 15 residues long. This chain's CDR3 is CASCNGPGYNSPLHF. The CDR3 DNA follows: TGTGCCAGCTGCAATGGCCCGGGATATAATTCACCCCTCCACTTT.

In this sample, this clone turned up a few times. The chain links TRBV11-2 to TRBJ1-2; D unresolved. The CDR3 spans 15 residues. Germline lookup yields CDR1 SGHAT and CDR2 FQNNGV. V shed 0 bases and J shed 4 bases, with 12 bases lying between them. The CDR3 DNA sequence: TGTGCCAGCAGCTTAGATCGGATGGGCCTCTATGGCTACACCTTC. It specifies CASSLDRMGLYGYTF.

This clone appeared once. V is TRBV9 and J is TRBJ1-1; D is perhaps TRBD1 (5 bases). Germline CDR1 and CDR2: SGDLS and YYNGEE. This CDR3 is built from 14 residues. V was pared by 3 bases and J by 4 bases, with 13 bases between. CDR3 loop: CASSGGGTITEAFF. The CDR3 nucleotides read TGTGCCAGCAGCGGCGGGGGGACGATCACTGAAGCTTTCTTT.

The chain combines TRBV29-1 with TRBJ2-1; 7 bases agree with TRBD2. The CDR3 contains 16 residues. Trimming took 4 bases from V and 5 from J; bases not matched to a gene: 14. CDR1 SQVTM and CDR2 ANQGSEA come from the germline V gene. The CDR3 loop reads CSVGGLVTVENNEQFF. CDR3 in DNA: TGCAGCGTTGGAGGACTAGTCACCGTCGAAAACAATGAGCAGTTCTTC.

J is TRBJ2-4 and V is TRBV7-6; 8 positions agree with TRBD2. Germline V gene sequence: CDR1 SGHVS, CDR2 FNYEAQ. V lost 2 bases and J lost 16; bases outside the gene matches: 13. The CDR3 extends over 14 amino acids. The CDR3 region is CASSLLPGRDDFYF. The CDR3 DNA follows: TGTGCCAGCAGCTTACTCCCCGGGAGGGATGACTTCTACTTC.

This chain links TRBV19 with TRBJ2-7, with 8 bases identical to TRBD1. The germline V gene encodes CDR1 LNHDA and CDR2 SQIVND (reference sequence). The CDR3 loop spans 13 amino acids. The V segment lost 6 bases and the J segment 1 base; nucleotides outside the gene matches: 2. This CDR3 reads CASSRTGSYEQYF. The CDR3 coding sequence is TGTGCCAGTAGCCGGACAGGGTCCTACGAGCAGTACTTC.

The chain carries TRBV29-1 and TRBJ2-1, with 7 bases that match TRBD2. V shed 1 base and J 6 bases; nucleotides not matched to a gene: 3. The CDR3 covers 13 residues. The germline CDR1 and CDR2 sequences are SQVTM and ANQGSEA. In DNA, the CDR3 is TGCAGCGTTGAAGGAGGCGGGGGCAATGAGCAGTTCTTC. Protein sequence: CSVEGGGGNEQFF.

J is TRBJ2-1 and V is TRBV9, with TRBD2 matching over 7 bases. This CDR3 has 14 residues. Germline V gene lookup returns CDR1 SGDLS and CDR2 YYNGEE. Trimming took 2 bases from V and 3 from J; bases not matched to a gene: 2. CDR3 amino acids: CASSVSGDYNEQFF. The CDR3 region has the DNA TGTGCCAGCAGCGTCAGCGGGGACTACAATGAGCAGTTCTTC.

Only one count was recorded for this clone. The chain couples TRBV27 to TRBJ2-3, with TRBD2 matching over 9 bases. CDR1 and CDR2 (germline): MNHEY, SMNVEV (reference sequence). V lost 6 bases to trimming and J lost 4 bases; unmatched junction nucleotides: 8. The CDR3 spans 15 residues. CDR3 DNA: TGTGCCAGCAGACCCGCGGGGGGGAGCCCAGATACGCAGTATTTT. It encodes CASRPAGGSPDTQYF.

The chain couples TRBV9 to TRBJ2-7; 7 nucleotides line up with TRBD1. This CDR3 has 15 amino acids. The V and J ends lost 6 bases and 1 base, in that order; junction bases with no gene match: 10. From germline, CDR1 is SGDLS and CDR2 YYNGEE. As DNA, the CDR3 is TGTGCCAGCACTGTGGGGGACAGCCCTTCCTACGAGCAGTACTTC. This encodes CASTVGDSPSYEQYF.

The rearrangement uses TRBV19 and TRBJ1-3; 9 bases are a match to TRBD1. Germline loops: CDR1 LNHDA, CDR2 SQIVND (reference sequence). The CDR3 length is 17 residues. J lost 4 bases, V lost 5 bases, and 12 bases had no gene match. Written as DNA, the CDR3 is TGTGCCAGTAGTCCACCCCGGGACAGGGTCGAAGGAAACACCATATATTTT. This sequence encodes CASSPPRDRVEGNTIYF. Based on the CDR3 plus reference TRBV19 and TRBJ1-3, the full variable domain is DGGITQSPKYLFRKEGQNVTLSCEQNLNHDAMYWYRQDPGQGLRLIYYSQIVNDFQKGDIAEGYSVSREKKESFPLTVTSAQKNPTAFYLCASSPPRDRVEGNTIYFGEGSWLTVV.

The rearrangement joins TRBV28 to TRBJ2-3; D gene unclear. The CDR3 spans 15 residues. V shed 6 bases and J shed 0 bases, with 13 bases lying between them. CDR1 MDHEN and CDR2 SYDVKM come from the germline V gene. As DNA, the CDR3 is TGTGCCAGCAGCGCCCCGACTTTTAGCACAGATACGCAGTATTTT. The encoded protein is CASSAPTFSTDTQYF.

The chain joins TRBV5-1 to TRBJ2-7, with D possibly being TRBD2 (6 bases). The V and J ends lost 4 bases and 7 bases respectively, with 27 bases between them. The CDR3 consists of 17 residues. Germline V CDR1 and CDR2: SGHRS, YFSETQ. CDR3: CASSVRSDGRDFWEQYF. The CDR3 DNA sequence: TGCGCCAGCAGCGTAAGGTCCGACGGGAGAGACTTTTGGGAGCAGTACTTC.

This clone was counted a single time. This chain connects TRBV5-4 to TRBJ2-3; 12 nucleotides agree with TRBD2. Trimming removed 4 bases from V and 0 bases from J; junction bases left unmatched: 3. Germline V lookup: CDR1 SGHNT, CDR2 YYREEE (reference sequence). The CDR3 contains 16 residues. For the CDR3, the DNA is TGTGCCAGCAGCCCGGGGACTAGCGGGAGCACAGATACGCAGTATTTT. Translating it yields CASSPGTSGSTDTQYF.

The CDR3 nucleotides read TGTGCCAGCAGTGAACAGGGTCGAGATTCACCCCTCCACTTT. It translates to CASSEQGRDSPLHF. The V and J genes are TRBV2 and TRBJ1-6; tentative D call: TRBD1 (5 bases). Germline CDR1 and CDR2: SNHLY and FYNNEI. CDR3 length equals 14 residues. V shed 2 bases and J shed 8 bases, with 10 bases lying between them.

This chain joins TRBV2 and TRBJ2-5; a weak D match, TRBD2 (6 bases). Looked up from germline, CDR1 is SNHLY and CDR2 is FYNNEI. The CDR3 spans 14 residues. Trimming took off 5 bases at V and 4 bases at J, with 14 bases between the two ends. The CDR3 sequence is CASSWDSSRETQYF. CDR3 nucleotides: TGTGCCAGCAGTTGGGACTCCTCGAGAGAGACCCAGTACTTC.

The chain uses TRBV11-2 and TRBJ2-1, with D possibly matching TRBD2 (5 bases). V gave up 0 bases and J gave up 6 bases, with 6 bases separating them. This CDR3 is 13 amino acids long. CDR1 and CDR2 from the germline V gene are SGHAT and FQNNGV. For the CDR3, the DNA is TGTGCCAGCAGCTTAGACCGGGGCAATGAGCAGTTCTTC. Protein: CASSLDRGNEQFF.

J is TRBJ1-5 and V is TRBV7-2; D is possibly TRBD1 (5 bases). With 0 bases removed from V and 3 bases from J, the gap between germline ends came to 9 bases. Germline loops: CDR1 SGHTA, CDR2 FQGNSA. The CDR3 is made up of 15 amino acids. As DNA, the CDR3 is TGTGCCAGCAGCTTAGCCGGACATCCCAATCAGCCCCAGCATTTT. This encodes CASSLAGHPNQPQHF.

The CDR3 sequence is CASSISRDTIRGYGYTF. The CDR3 DNA reads as TGTGCCAGCAGCATCTCCCGGGACACCATCCGGGGCTATGGCTACACCTTC. The chain joins TRBV7-2 to TRBJ1-2; perhaps TRBD1 as D (6 bases). The CDR3 length is 17 residues. Germline V lookup: CDR1 SGHTA, CDR2 FQGNSA. V lost 5 bases, J lost 4 bases, and 23 bases lay in between.

The chain joins TRBV4-3 to TRBJ1-1; D is undetermined. Germline V CDR1 and CDR2: LGHNA, YSLEER. The V end was cut by 2 bases, the J end by 5 bases, with 12 bases between. This CDR3 is 14 amino acids long. The CDR3: CASSQLEAGTEAFF. The CDR3 nucleotides are TGCGCCAGCAGCCAATTGGAGGCGGGAACTGAAGCTTTCTTT.

The rearrangement links TRBV7-8 to TRBJ1-2, with unresolved D. Trimming took off 1 base at V and 2 bases at J, with 17 bases between the two ends. CDR3 size: 17 residues. CDR1 is SGHVS, CDR2 FQNEAQ, per germline. CDR3 residues: CASSLVRLGRVNYGYTF. For the CDR3, the DNA is TGTGCCAGCAGCTTAGTAAGACTCGGGAGGGTGAACTATGGCTACACCTTC.

CDR3 loop: CASSLAPDSYNEQFF. The CDR3 coding sequence is TGCGCCAGCAGCTTGGCCCCAGACTCCTACAATGAGCAGTTCTTC. The chain employs TRBV5-1 and TRBJ2-1; no firm D call. V dropped 0 bases and J dropped 0 bases, with 7 bases sitting between them. Germline-derived CDR1 and CDR2 are SGHRS and YFSETQ. The CDR3 contains 15 residues.

V is TRBV6-4 and J is TRBJ1-3, with TRBD1 identical over 8 bases. The CDR3 runs 14 residues. Germline V lookup: CDR1 MRHNA, CDR2 SNTAGT. Unmatched junction bases numbered 8, after V lost 11 bases and J lost 2 bases. In DNA, the CDR3 is TGTGCCGTCTTACAGGGGGGCACTGGAAACACCATATATTTT. Protein sequence: CAVLQGGTGNTIYF.

The chain uses TRBV30 and TRBJ1-4, with a tentative D call TRBD1 (6 bases). V shed 2 bases and J shed 4 bases, with 11 bases lying between them. The CDR3 has 14 residues. Germline assignment: CDR1 GTSNPN and CDR2 SVGIG (reference sequence). Written as DNA, the CDR3 is TGTGCCTGGAGTCTTGACAGGCTTAATGAAAAACTGTTTTTT. Translation: CAWSLDRLNEKLFF.

In its sample, this clone was seen a few times. The gene calls are TRBV19 and TRBJ1-5; the D gene is possibly TRBD1 (5 bases). The ends were cut back, 7 bases at V and 2 bases at J, with 15 bases in the middle. The germline gives CDR1 LNHDA, CDR2 SQIVND (reference sequence). This CDR3 region has 15 residues. CDR3 loop: CASTNLWGGNQPQHF. Written as DNA, the CDR3 is TGTGCCAGTACCAATCTTTGGGGGGGCAATCAGCCCCAGCATTTT.